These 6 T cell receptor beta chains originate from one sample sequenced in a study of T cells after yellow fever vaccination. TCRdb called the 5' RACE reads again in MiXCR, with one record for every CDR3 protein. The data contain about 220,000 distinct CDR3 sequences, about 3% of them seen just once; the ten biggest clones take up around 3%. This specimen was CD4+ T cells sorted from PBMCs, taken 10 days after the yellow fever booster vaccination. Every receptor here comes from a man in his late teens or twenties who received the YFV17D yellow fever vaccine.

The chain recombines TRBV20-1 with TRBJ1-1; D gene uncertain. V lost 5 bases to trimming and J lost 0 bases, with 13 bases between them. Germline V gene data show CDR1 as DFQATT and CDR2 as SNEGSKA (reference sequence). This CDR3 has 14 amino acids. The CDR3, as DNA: TGCAGTGCTCCCCCCCCGTCGGTGAACACTGAAGCTTTCTTT. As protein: CSAPPPSVNTEAFF.

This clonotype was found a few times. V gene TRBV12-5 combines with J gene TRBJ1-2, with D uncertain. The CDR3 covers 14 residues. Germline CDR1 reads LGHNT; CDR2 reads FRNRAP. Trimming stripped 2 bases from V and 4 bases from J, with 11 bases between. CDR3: CASGLREGGYGYTF. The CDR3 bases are TGTGCTAGTGGTTTGAGAGAGGGCGGCTATGGCTACACCTTC.

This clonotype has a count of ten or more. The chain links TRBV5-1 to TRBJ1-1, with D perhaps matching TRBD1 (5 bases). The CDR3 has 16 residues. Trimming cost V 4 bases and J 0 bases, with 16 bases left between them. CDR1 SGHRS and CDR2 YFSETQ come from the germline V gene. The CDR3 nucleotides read TGCGCCAGCAGCCGCGGGGACGGAGGCATGAACACTGAAGCTTTCTTT. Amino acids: CASSRGDGGMNTEAFF.

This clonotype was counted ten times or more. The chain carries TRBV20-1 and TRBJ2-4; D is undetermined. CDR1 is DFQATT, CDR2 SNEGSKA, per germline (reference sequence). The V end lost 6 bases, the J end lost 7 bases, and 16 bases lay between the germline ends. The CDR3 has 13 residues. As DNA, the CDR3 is TGCAGTGCCGGAGCGAGCTCAAGGAACATTCAGTACTTC. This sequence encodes CSAGASSRNIQYF.

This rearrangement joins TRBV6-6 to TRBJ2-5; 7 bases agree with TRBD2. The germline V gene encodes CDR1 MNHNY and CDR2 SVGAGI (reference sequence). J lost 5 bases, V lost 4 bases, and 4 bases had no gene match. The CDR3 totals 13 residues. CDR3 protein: CASSSVGGETQYF. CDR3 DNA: TGTGCCAGCAGTTCGGTCGGGGGGGAGACCCAGTACTTC.

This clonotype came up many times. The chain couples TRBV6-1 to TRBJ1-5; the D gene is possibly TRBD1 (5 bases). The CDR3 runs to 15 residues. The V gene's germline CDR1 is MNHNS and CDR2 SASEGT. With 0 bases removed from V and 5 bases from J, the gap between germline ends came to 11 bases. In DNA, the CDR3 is TGTGCCAGCAGTGAAGCTCGGGGGATCTATCAGCCCCAGCATTTT. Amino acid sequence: CASSEARGIYQPQHF.